Listed here are 29 T cell receptor beta chains from one sample, sequenced in a study of shared clonotypes between healthy human individuals. Profiled with immunoSEQ multiplex PCR; TCRdb holds only in-frame clones, not every one. The table has 600,000 to 750,000 clones, 55% to 75% seen once. Source material: memory CD4+ T cells sorted from blood. Regarding subset: CD45RA-negative fraction. These receptors were obtained from a woman in her thirties in good health.

This rearrangement joins TRBV7-9 to TRBJ2-5, with TRBD2 identical over 12 bases. CDR3 length: 16 amino acids. Germline assignment: CDR1 SEHNR and CDR2 FQNEAQ (reference sequence). J was trimmed by 5 bases and V by 2 bases; bases with no gene match: 6. The CDR3 nucleotides are TGTGCCAGCAGCTTAACTAGCGGGAGGATTGAGGAGACCCAGTACTTC. This translates into CASSLTSGRIEETQYF.

In the case of this clone: With a far larger clone one base away, a read error is the likely cause. Distinct nucleotide sequences in the sample also encode this CDR3. The genes are TRBV11-2 and TRBJ2-7; TRBD2 aligns across 7 bases. V dropped 5 bases and J dropped 0; count of bases not matched to a gene: 4. CDR1 is SGHAT, CDR2 FQNNGV, per germline. This CDR3 is 14 amino acids long. CDR3 DNA sequence: TGTGCCAGCAGCATACAGCGGGACTCCTACGAGCAGTACTTC. As protein: CASSIQRDSYEQYF. The variable domain in full, with the rest retrieved from reference TRBV11-2 and TRBJ2-7, is EAGVAQSPRYKIIEKRQSVAFWCNPISGHATLYWYQQILGQGPKLLIQFQNNGVVDDSQLPKDRFSAERLKGVDSTLKIQPAKLEDSAVYLCASSIQRDSYEQYFGPGTRLTVT.

V gene TRBV5-4 combines with J gene TRBJ2-5; TRBD1 or TRBD2 may be the D gene (5 bases each). V was clipped by 5 bases and J by 1 base, with 9 bases between them. The CDR3 runs 13 residues. CDR1 is SGHNT and CDR2 is YYREEE in the germline V gene (reference sequence). The DNA of the CDR3 is TGTGCCAGCAGGGGGGAGCTCCAAGAGACCCAGTACTTC. Translation: CASRGELQETQYF.

This chain links TRBV4-2 with TRBJ2-1; 11 bases are shared with TRBD2. V was clipped by 1 base and J by 7 bases; unmatched bases: 3. The CDR3 is 15 amino acids. Germline lookup yields CDR1 LGHNA and CDR2 YNFKEQ. The CDR3 DNA is TGTGCCAGCAGCCAAGCGACTAGCGGGATGAATGAGCAGTTCTTC. Its protein product is CASSQATSGMNEQFF.

This clone was found once. The V call is TRBV28, the J call TRBJ2-7, with a tentative D call TRBD2 (7 bases). This CDR3 spans 15 amino acids. V gave up 6 bases and J gave up 1 base, with 16 bases separating them. Germline CDR1 is MDHEN and CDR2 is SYDVKM. The DNA for the CDR3 is TGTGCCAGCAGCCCCGGACTAGGGGGATCCTACGAGCAGTACTTC. Translating it yields CASSPGLGGSYEQYF.

V usage is TRBV6-4 and J usage is TRBJ2-1, with 13 bases lining up with TRBD2. The CDR3 extends over 17 amino acids. V was pared by 2 bases and J by 6 bases, with 7 bases of the junction left unmatched. Germline V gene lookup returns CDR1 MRHNA and CDR2 SNTAGT. This CDR3 is CASSDTRLAGGLNEQFF. CDR3 bases: TGTGCCAGCAGTGACACCCGACTAGCGGGAGGCCTCAATGAGCAGTTCTTC.

The gene calls are TRBV5-5 and TRBJ1-2; D call uncertain. The V gene's germline CDR1 is SGHKS and CDR2 YYEKEE (reference sequence). V lost 3 bases to trimming and J lost 4 bases, with 7 bases between them. The CDR3 consists of 12 residues. The CDR3 here is CASSSDGYGYTF. The DNA of the CDR3 is TGTGCCAGCAGCTCTGATGGCTATGGCTACACCTTC.

This clone showed up just once. The CDR3: CASSYSYRGGYEQYF. Here the CDR3 DNA reads TGTGCCAGCAGTTATTCTTACAGGGGGGGATACGAGCAGTACTTC. The rearrangement links TRBV6-5 to TRBJ2-7, with D possibly TRBD1 on 8 matching bases. V lost 3 bases and J 4 bases, leaving 16 bases between the germline ends. The germline gives CDR1 MNHEY, CDR2 SVGAGI. The CDR3 is made up of 15 amino acids.

The chain recombines TRBV5-1 with TRBJ2-4, with no clear D. Germline V gene data show CDR1 as SGHRS and CDR2 as YFSETQ. With 3 bases removed from V and 3 bases from J, the gap between germline ends came to 10 bases. The CDR3 runs 14 residues. The CDR3 DNA reads TGCGCCAGCAGCTCCCCCTGGGACAAAAACATTCAGTACTTC. The encoded protein is CASSSPWDKNIQYF.

This clone was counted a few times. V and J are TRBV7-2 and TRBJ1-5; D uncertain. This CDR3 has 14 amino acids. Germline V lookup: CDR1 SGHTA, CDR2 FQGNSA. The V end was cut by 6 bases, the J end by 0 bases, with 9 bases between. CDR3 loop: CASRAGFSNQPQHF. CDR3 coding DNA: TGTGCCAGCAGGGCAGGCTTTAGCAATCAGCCCCAGCATTTT.

The gene calls are TRBV5-8 and TRBJ2-5; D possibly uses TRBD1 or TRBD2 (5 bases each). This CDR3 spans 13 amino acids. Germline values: CDR1 SGHTS, CDR2 YDEGEE. V was shortened by 4 bases and J by 1 base, with 8 bases between the two germline ends. CDR3 protein: CASSVRGQETQYF. In nucleotides, the CDR3 is TGTGCCAGCAGCGTGAGGGGCCAAGAGACCCAGTACTTC.

This chain connects TRBV6-5 to TRBJ2-7; 7 nucleotides match TRBD2. The CDR3 runs 15 residues. The J segment lost 5 bases and the V segment lost 2 bases, leaving 9 bases of the junction unmatched. Germline V gene sequence: CDR1 MNHEY, CDR2 SVGAGI. The CDR3: CASSYHLGGVDEQYF. The CDR3 DNA reads as TGTGCCAGCAGTTACCACCTGGGGGGGGTCGACGAGCAGTACTTC.

The chain recombines TRBV11-2 with TRBJ2-7, with TRBD2 identical over 7 bases. Germline CDR1 SGHAT, CDR2 FQNNGV. With V trimmed by 0 bases and J by 4 bases, 12 bases remained unmatched. The CDR3 runs to 17 residues. CDR3 amino acids: CASSLDKRAGVRYEQYF. The CDR3 coding sequence is TGTGCCAGCAGCTTAGATAAAAGGGCGGGAGTGAGATACGAGCAGTACTTC.

This clone is a singleton in its sample. The chain employs TRBV2 and TRBJ2-2; unclear D gene. Germline CDR1 SNHLY, CDR2 FYNNEI. V gave up 3 bases and J gave up 4 bases, with 12 bases separating them. The CDR3 covers 15 residues. CDR3 loop: CASSEVGQLTGELFF. In DNA form, the CDR3 reads TGTGCCAGCAGTGAGGTTGGGCAGCTCACCGGGGAGCTGTTTTTT.

The V gene is TRBV10-1, the J gene TRBJ2-7, with 10 nucleotides matching TRBD2. The length of the CDR3 is 15 residues. Trimming cost V 3 bases and J 3 bases; bases outside gene matches: 5. Germline assignment: CDR1 WNHNN and CDR2 SYGVQD (reference sequence). CDR3 sequence: CASSDSSGGDYEQYF. In DNA form, the CDR3 reads TGCGCCAGCAGTGATTCTAGCGGGGGAGACTACGAGCAGTACTTC.

This chain joins TRBV7-9 and TRBJ1-5, with a possible D match to TRBD1 (5 bases). The CDR3 sequence is 14 residues long. V dropped 4 bases and J dropped 4 bases, with 11 bases sitting between them. Germline CDR1 and CDR2: SEHNR and FQNEAQ (reference sequence). The CDR3 loop is CASSSAGMNQPQHF. CDR3 coding DNA: TGTGCCAGCAGCTCGGCAGGGATGAATCAGCCCCAGCATTTT. Filled out from reference TRBV7-9 and TRBJ1-5, the complete variable domain reads DTGVSQNPRHKITKRGQNVTFRCDPISEHNRLYWYRQTLGQGPEFLTYFQNEAQLEKSRLLSDRFSAERPKGSFSTLEIQRTEQGDSAMYLCASSSAGMNQPQHFGDGTRLSIL.

This clone was observed many times. CDR3: CASSYNRDSEAFF. The CDR3 DNA reads as TGCGCCAGCAGTTACAACCGGGACAGTGAAGCTTTCTTT. The chain uses TRBV10-1 and TRBJ1-1, with 7 bases matching TRBD1. This CDR3 contains 13 residues. V dropped 5 bases and J dropped 7; count of bases not matched to a gene: 7. Germline values: CDR1 WNHNN, CDR2 SYGVQD (reference sequence).

This clone has more than one count but fewer than ten. The gene calls are TRBV18 and TRBJ1-4; 9 nucleotides agree with TRBD1. Germline lookup yields CDR1 KGHSH and CDR2 LQKENI. V lost 5 bases and J lost 8; bases outside the gene matches: 9. The CDR3 loop spans 15 amino acids. CDR3 DNA: TGTGCCAGCTCATCGGTACAGGGGGCGCGCGAAAAACTGTTTTTT. Translation gives CASSSVQGAREKLFF.

J is TRBJ1-1 and V is TRBV30, with a tentative D call TRBD1 (5 bases). Trimming took off 7 bases at V and 0 bases at J, with 18 bases between the two ends. The CDR3 is 15 amino acids. Germline values: CDR1 GTSNPN, CDR2 SVGIG (reference sequence). The CDR3 coding sequence is TGTGCCTACCAGACAGCGCGGACTTTGAACACTGAAGCTTTCTTT. This translates into CAYQTARTLNTEAFF.

This chain connects TRBV18 to TRBJ2-7; perhaps TRBD2 as D (6 bases). The CDR3 contains 13 residues. The germline V gene has CDR1 KGHSH and CDR2 LQKENI. Trimming removed 3 bases from V and 6 bases from J, with 12 bases in between. CDR3 amino acids: CASSPRGLGEQYF. In DNA, the CDR3 is TGTGCCAGCTCACCCCGGGGGTTGGGCGAGCAGTACTTC.

The rearrangement joins TRBV5-4 to TRBJ2-5; 7 positions match TRBD2. Trimming at V came to 5 bases and at J to 5 bases, leaving 12 bases not matched to a gene. The germline V gene encodes CDR1 SGHNT and CDR2 YYREEE (reference sequence). The CDR3 covers 15 residues. The CDR3 nucleotides read TGTGCCAGCAGTCTCGGACTAGTTAGTATGGAGACCCAGTACTTC. This translates into CASSLGLVSMETQYF.

This chain connects TRBV27 to TRBJ2-7, with 14 nucleotides matching TRBD2. The CDR3 spans 15 residues. CDR1 and CDR2 (germline): MNHEY, SMNVEV (reference sequence). V trimming: 6 bases; J trimming: 3 bases; junction bases outside the gene matches: 4. CDR3 amino acids: CASRKGLAGGYEQYF. In DNA, the CDR3 is TGTGCCAGCAGAAAAGGACTAGCGGGAGGCTACGAGCAGTACTTC.

The V call is TRBV11-2, the J call TRBJ2-3; D is uncertain. The CDR3 covers 14 residues. Germline CDR1 SGHAT, CDR2 FQNNGV. Trimming shortened V by 2 bases and J by 4 bases, and 10 bases separated the two germline ends. The CDR3 sequence: CASSLLRSADTQYF. The CDR3 nucleotides are TGTGCCAGCAGCTTACTACGATCGGCAGATACGCAGTATTTT.

This clone was seen more than once but under ten times. This chain joins TRBV28 and TRBJ2-7; 8 nucleotides match TRBD1. V gave up 7 bases and J gave up 5 bases; unmatched junction bases: 13. This CDR3 has 15 residues. Germline lookup yields CDR1 MDHEN and CDR2 SYDVKM. The CDR3 here is CASTQGGQGGHEQYF. DNA of the CDR3: TGTGCCAGCACCCAAGGAGGACAGGGAGGACACGAGCAGTACTTC.

This clone has just a few counts. The rearrangement uses TRBV7-2 and TRBJ2-5; 10 positions agree with TRBD2. CDR1 and CDR2 from the germline V gene are SGHTA and FQGNSA. With 6 bases clipped from V and 5 bases from J, the junction kept 6 bases outside the gene matches. The CDR3 loop spans 14 amino acids. The CDR3 is CASSSTSGTETQYF. CDR3 bases: TGTGCCAGCAGTTCAACTAGCGGGACTGAGACCCAGTACTTC.

The V gene is TRBV4-1, the J gene TRBJ2-5; a possible D gene is TRBD2 (5 bases). Germline V gene lookup returns CDR1 MGHRA and CDR2 YSYEKL. The V and J ends lost 4 bases and 2 bases respectively, with 14 bases between them. CDR3 length equals 15 residues. The CDR3 is CASSRPGVRQETQYF. The CDR3 nucleotides read TGCGCCAGCAGCCGCCCCGGGGTGAGACAAGAGACCCAGTACTTC.

The V gene is TRBV28, the J gene TRBJ2-1; D perhaps matches TRBD2 (6 bases). The CDR3 contains 12 residues. Between the trimmed V and J ends, which lost 7 bases and 9 bases, there was a span of 13 bases. Germline V CDR1 and CDR2: MDHEN, SYDVKM. In nucleotides, the CDR3 is TGTGCCAGCACCCAACGGGAGTTTGAGCAGTTCTTC. Its protein is CASTQREFEQFF.

The rearrangement links TRBV7-2 to TRBJ2-7, with D hard to call. This CDR3 spans 15 amino acids. Germline values: CDR1 SGHTA, CDR2 FQGNSA. The V gene lost 1 base and the J gene lost 1 base, with 11 bases spanning the gap. This chain's CDR3 is CASSLGPLKSYEQYF. The CDR3 DNA is TGTGCCAGCAGCTTAGGGCCCCTAAAGTCCTACGAGCAGTACTTC.

CDR3 residues: CASSLDLRRGDTQYF. The CDR3 DNA is TGTGCCAGCAGCTTAGATCTACGGCGTGGAGATACGCAGTATTTT. The chain is built from TRBV11-2 and TRBJ2-3; D is unclear. Germline CDR1 reads SGHAT; CDR2 reads FQNNGV. The CDR3 totals 15 residues. Trimming left V 0 bases short and J 5 bases short, with 12 bases between.